This TCR beta chain came from a study of cytomegalovirus exposure and HLA in healthy donors. General study points: A later analysis linked a missense DCLRE1C variant to TCR beta V- and J-gene trimming. Cytomegalovirus association was assigned to about 180 TCR beta chains. Clonal expansion was found to be greater in HLA-associated TCR beta chains than in equally common others in a later analysis. From TCR beta sequences, most subjects' HLA-A and HLA-B alleles were reportedly predicted accurately.

Both 60 Vbeta primers and 13 Jbeta primers went into the PCR. Data came from immunoSEQ multiplex PCR; TCRdb stores just in-frame clones and leaves some out. The repertoire holds approximately 150,000 clones, approximately 71% seen once, with over 0.9% in the top ten. This clone was observed once. Antigen: not known. The junction departs from the called germline gene at one end, perhaps through a read error. This receptor was identified in an older woman in good health and CMV-seronegative. Sample: PBMCs.

CDR3 in DNA: TGCGCCAGCAGGGAAGGGACAGGGCCCCACGGGTACTATGGCTACCCCTTC. It encodes CASREGTGPHGYYGYPF. This chain connects TRBV5-1 to TRBJ1-2; TRBD1 aligns across 9 bases. CDR1 is SGHRS, CDR2 YFSETQ, per germline. This CDR3 spans 17 amino acids.